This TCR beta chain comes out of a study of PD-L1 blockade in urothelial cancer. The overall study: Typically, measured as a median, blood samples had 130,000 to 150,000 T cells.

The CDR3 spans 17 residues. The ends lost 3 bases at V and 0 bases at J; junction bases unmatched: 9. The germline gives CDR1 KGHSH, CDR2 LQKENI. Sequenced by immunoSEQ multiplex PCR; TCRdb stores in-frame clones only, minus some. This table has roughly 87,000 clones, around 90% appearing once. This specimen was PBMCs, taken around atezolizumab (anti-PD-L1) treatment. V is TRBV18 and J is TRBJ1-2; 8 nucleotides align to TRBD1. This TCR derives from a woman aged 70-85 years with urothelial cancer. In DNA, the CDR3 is TGTGCCAGCTCACCGAGACTCGAACAGGGGGCTAACTATGGCTACACCTTC. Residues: CASSPRLEQGANYGYTF.